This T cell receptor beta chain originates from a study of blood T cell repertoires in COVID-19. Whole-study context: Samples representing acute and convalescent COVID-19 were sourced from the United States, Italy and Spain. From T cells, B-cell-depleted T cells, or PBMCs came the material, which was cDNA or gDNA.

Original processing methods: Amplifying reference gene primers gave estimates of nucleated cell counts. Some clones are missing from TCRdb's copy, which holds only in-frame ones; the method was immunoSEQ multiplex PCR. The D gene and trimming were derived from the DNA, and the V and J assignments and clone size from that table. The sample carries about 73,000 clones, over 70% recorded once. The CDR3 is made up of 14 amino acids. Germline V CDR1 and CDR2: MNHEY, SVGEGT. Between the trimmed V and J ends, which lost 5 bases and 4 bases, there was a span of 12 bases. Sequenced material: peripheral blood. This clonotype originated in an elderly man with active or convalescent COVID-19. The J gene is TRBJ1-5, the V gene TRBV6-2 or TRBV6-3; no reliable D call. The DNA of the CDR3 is TGTGCCAGCAGTGGCCGGGTCCCAAATCAGCCCCAGCATTTT. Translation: CASSGRVPNQPQHF.